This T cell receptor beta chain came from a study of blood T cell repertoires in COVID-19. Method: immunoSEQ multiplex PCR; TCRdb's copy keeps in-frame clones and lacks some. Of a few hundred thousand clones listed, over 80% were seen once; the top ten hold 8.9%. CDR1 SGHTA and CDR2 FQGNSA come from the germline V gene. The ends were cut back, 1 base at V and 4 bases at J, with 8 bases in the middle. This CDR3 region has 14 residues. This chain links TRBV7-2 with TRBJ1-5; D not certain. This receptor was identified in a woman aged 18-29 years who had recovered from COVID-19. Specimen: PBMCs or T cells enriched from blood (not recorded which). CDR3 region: CASSLDQWNQPQHF. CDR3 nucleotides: TGTGCCAGCAGCTTAGACCAGTGGAATCAGCCCCAGCATTTT.